This TCR beta chain came from a study of metastatic and nonmetastatic thyroid tumors. About the study: Repertoires of blood and of tissue (tumor or nodule) from malignant and benign thyroid patients were compared.

Original processing notes: A classifier of distant metastasis in papillary thyroid cancer was built from CDR3 differences (across clinicopathological groups). TCRdb reprocessed the PCR reads using MiXCR. Clone size and V and J calls follow TCRdb, not the original study. The sample yields under 30,000 clones, roughly 19% seen once. Per germline, CDR1 MNHGY and CDR2 SAAAGT. This CDR3 is 14 amino acids long. Thyroid surgery took place with no prior treatment in any patient. This clone appeared a single time. Its antigen is undetermined. One junction end does not reproduce the germline sequence, and a read error may be involved. General study findings and limits: The reported finding was significantly higher TCR beta diversity in malignant thyroid tumors relative to benign nodules, in blood and tumor.

Sequenced sample: blood. The TCR was taken from a female donor with papillary thyroid cancer or a benign thyroid nodule (not recorded which). Some clones in this sample may be carry-over from other donors' samples. The chain recombines TRBV6-8 with TRBJ1-1, with unresolved D. CDR3 coding DNA: TGTTACAGCACCCAGTCCTATACGAACACTGAAGCTTACTTT. Encoded protein: CYSTQSYTNTEAYF.